A selection of T cell receptor beta chains follows, all from one sample in a study of blood T cell repertoires in COVID-19. The data were produced by immunoSEQ multiplex PCR, yet TCRdb's version contains in-frame clones alone and is incomplete. Among under 250,000 clones, 75% to 85% were seen once, and the ten largest hold about 8.2%. The sequenced sample was PBMCs or T cells enriched from blood (not recorded which). These receptors came from a woman between 50 and 59 years old with acute COVID-19. The CDR3 runs from the conserved cysteine through the conserved F or W.

v_call,j_call,cdr3_length,cdr3_aa
TRBV9,TRBJ2-7,15,CASSVGQGDSYEQYF
TRBV7-6,TRBJ2-3,17,CASSSGPLGGGTDTQYF
TRBV13,TRBJ1-3,14,CASSLGQGGNTIYF
TRBV7-2,TRBJ1-2,14,CASSLVSTGGGYTF
TRBV27,TRBJ1-1,14,CASSDRDRGRKAFF
TRBV5-1,TRBJ2-5,16,CASSPGAGGYQETQYF
TRBV6-5,TRBJ2-7,14,CASSQTSGGYEQYF
TRBV19,TRBJ2-5,15,CASSAGTGFRETQYF
TRBV7-9,TRBJ2-1,14,CASSLTGGYNEQFF
TRBV29-1,TRBJ1-2,14,CSAVSGLGDKGYTF
TRBV2,TRBJ2-7,13,CASLRDPGYEQYF
TRBV4-3,TRBJ1-2,15,CASSQDGRGEGGYTF
TRBV27,TRBJ2-1,16,CASSFLADSSYNEQFF
TRBV7-6,TRBJ2-5,14,CASSLQGLVETQYF
TRBV9,TRBJ1-2,14,CASSVGGQRYGYTF
TRBV30,TRBJ2-5,16,CAWSVGNRGRQETQYF
TRBV5-7,TRBJ2-7,16,CASSRCPSGPPYEQYF
TRBV5-6,TRBJ1-2,15,CASSRAGGSIYGYTF
TRBV15,TRBJ1-2,14,CATSRDMAVYGYTF
TRBV3-1/TRBV3-2,TRBJ1-4,17,CASSQATGGPTNEKLFF
TRBV7-6,TRBJ2-3,15,CASSPPSEPKDTQYF
TRBV19,TRBJ2-2,16,CASSIIAGGQSGELFF
TRBV10-3,TRBJ2-7,16,CAISDWTSGATYEQYF
TRBV7-9,TRBJ1-2,17,CASYSEVGLSTLYGYTF
TRBV19,TRBJ2-2,15,CASSAWTEDTGELFF
TRBV21-1,TRBJ1-1,17,CASSKGGARGEYTEAFF
TRBV5-4,TRBJ2-5,14,CASSLGGGAETQYF
TRBV6-4,TRBJ1-4,14,CASSPTGGYEKLFF
TRBV9,TRBJ1-6,16,CASSPRGQRYNSPLHF
TRBV4-3,TRBJ2-3,19,CASSQDLAGGTFSTDTQYF
TRBV3-1/TRBV3-2,TRBJ1-1,18,CASSDKRTGVDMNTEAFF
TRBV6-1,TRBJ2-7,17,CASSGWGGQGYAYEQYF
TRBV5-1,TRBJ1-5,17,CASSPPGLGNSNQPQHF
TRBV6-5,TRBJ1-5,13,CAESAGGRQPQHF
TRBV7-2,TRBJ2-3,14,CASSTGLFTDTQYF
TRBV5-6,TRBJ2-2,15,CASSRRTLNTGELFF
TRBV10-3,TRBJ1-5,15,CASRTGEEGNQPQHF
TRBV19,TRBJ2-6,20,CASTISAPGQGAVGANVLTF
TRBV7-6,TRBJ2-1,15,CASSFGGGAIDEQFF
TRBV30,TRBJ2-2,17,CAWSVRLQGANTGELFF
TRBV5-1,TRBJ1-2,16,CASSWGDSRANYGYTF
TRBV19,TRBJ2-3,15,CASSGLAHSTDTQYF
TRBV5-1,TRBJ2-1,15,CASSLAGLQSDEQFF
TRBV6-1,TRBJ2-7,18,CASSEDAPWRGFSYEQYF
TRBV6-6,TRBJ1-2,15,CASIPPGQENYGYTF